This note documents a single T cell receptor beta chain sequence. Its target is not known. Blood specimens came from baseline, cycle 4 day 1, and cycle 7 day 1. This entry comes from a study of OX40 agonist ivuxolimab in advanced cancers. Overall study: Of the participants, over 30% had some prior anti-PD-1, anti-PD-L1 or anti-CTLA-4 therapy, which was allowed. Three partial responders included one hepatocellular carcinoma patient and two cutaneous melanoma patients. General observations from the study: In CD8+ T cells, expanded clones were on average more numerous than in CD4+.

The assay was immunoSEQ multiplex PCR, and TCRdb's table has in-frame clones only and misses some. The sample includes around 55,000 clones, 80% to 90% seen only once; the top ten take 9% to 15%. This material consisted of CD4+ or CD8+ T cells sorted from blood, taken in a trial of the OX40 agonist ivuxolimab. The sequence was obtained from an adult with an advanced solid tumor such as melanoma, head and neck, liver or kidney cancer.

In DNA, the CDR3 is TGCGCCAGCAGCCGGCAAGTCCTGGGGCAGCGCGGCACTGAAGCTTTCTTT. It is translated as CASSRQVLGQRGTEAFF. The chain combines TRBV4-1 with TRBJ1-1, with D possibly matching TRBD1 (5 bases). V was cut by 4 bases and J by 4 bases, with 22 bases left in between. The CDR3 runs to 17 residues. Germline assignment: CDR1 MGHRA and CDR2 YSYEKL.